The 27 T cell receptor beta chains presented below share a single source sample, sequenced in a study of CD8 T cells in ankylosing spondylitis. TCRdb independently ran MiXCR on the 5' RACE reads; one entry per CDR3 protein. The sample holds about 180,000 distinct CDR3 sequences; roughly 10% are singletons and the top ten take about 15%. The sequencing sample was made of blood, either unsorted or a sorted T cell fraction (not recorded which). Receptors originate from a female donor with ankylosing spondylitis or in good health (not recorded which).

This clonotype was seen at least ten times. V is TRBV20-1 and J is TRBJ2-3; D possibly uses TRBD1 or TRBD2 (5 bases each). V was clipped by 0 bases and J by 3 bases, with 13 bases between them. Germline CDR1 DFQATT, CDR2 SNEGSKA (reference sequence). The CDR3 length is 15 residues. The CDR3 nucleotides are TGCAGTGCTAGAGATCGGCAGGGAGTGACAGATACGCAGTATTTT. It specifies CSARDRQGVTDTQYF.

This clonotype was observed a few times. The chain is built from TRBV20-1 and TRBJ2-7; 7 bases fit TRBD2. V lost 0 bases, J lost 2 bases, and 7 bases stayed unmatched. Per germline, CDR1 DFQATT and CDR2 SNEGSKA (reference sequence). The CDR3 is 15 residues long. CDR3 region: CSARDWAGETYEQYF. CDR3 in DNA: TGCAGTGCTAGAGATTGGGCGGGAGAGACCTACGAGCAGTACTTC.

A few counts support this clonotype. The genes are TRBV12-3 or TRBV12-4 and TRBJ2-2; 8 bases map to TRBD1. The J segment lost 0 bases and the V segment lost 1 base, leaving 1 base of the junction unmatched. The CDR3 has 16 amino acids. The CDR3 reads CASSLVGQANTGELFF. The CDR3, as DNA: TGTGCCAGCAGTTTAGTGGGACAGGCGAACACCGGGGAGCTGTTTTTT.

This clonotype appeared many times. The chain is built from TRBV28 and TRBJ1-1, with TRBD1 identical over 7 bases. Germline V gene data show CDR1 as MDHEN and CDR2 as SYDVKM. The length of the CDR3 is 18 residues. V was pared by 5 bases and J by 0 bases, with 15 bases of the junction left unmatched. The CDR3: CASSGDSPNGVLNTEAFF. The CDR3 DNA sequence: TGTGCCAGCAGTGGGGACAGCCCTAATGGGGTCCTGAACACTGAAGCTTTCTTT.

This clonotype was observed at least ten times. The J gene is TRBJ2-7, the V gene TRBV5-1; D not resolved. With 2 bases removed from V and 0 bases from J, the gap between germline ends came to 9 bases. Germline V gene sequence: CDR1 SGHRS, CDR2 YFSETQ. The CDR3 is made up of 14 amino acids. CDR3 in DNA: TGCGCCAGCAGCTTCGGGCTGGGCTCCTACGAGCAGTACTTC. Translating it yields CASSFGLGSYEQYF.

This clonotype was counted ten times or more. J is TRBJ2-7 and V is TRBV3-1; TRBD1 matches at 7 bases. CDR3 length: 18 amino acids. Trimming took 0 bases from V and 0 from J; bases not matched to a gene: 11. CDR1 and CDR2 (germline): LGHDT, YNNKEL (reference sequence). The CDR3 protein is CASSQDGSAGGASYEQYF. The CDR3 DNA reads TGTGCCAGCAGCCAAGATGGTTCAGCAGGGGGTGCCTCCTACGAGCAGTACTTC.

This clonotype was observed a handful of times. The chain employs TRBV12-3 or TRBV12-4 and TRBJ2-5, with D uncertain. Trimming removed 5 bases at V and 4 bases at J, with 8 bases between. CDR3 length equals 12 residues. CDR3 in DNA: TGTGCCAGCAGTCCTAGTGCAGAGACCCAGTACTTC. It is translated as CASSPSAETQYF.

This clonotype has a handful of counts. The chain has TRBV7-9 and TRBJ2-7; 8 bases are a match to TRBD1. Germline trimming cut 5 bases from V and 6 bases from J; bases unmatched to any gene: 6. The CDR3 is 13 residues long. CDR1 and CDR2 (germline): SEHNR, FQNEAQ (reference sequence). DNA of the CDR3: TGTGCCAGCAGCCAACAACAGGGGGTCGAGCAGTACTTC. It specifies CASSQQQGVEQYF.

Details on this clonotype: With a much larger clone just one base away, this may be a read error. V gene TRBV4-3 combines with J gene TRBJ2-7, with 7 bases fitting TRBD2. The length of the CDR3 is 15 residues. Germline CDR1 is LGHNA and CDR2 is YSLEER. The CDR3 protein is CPSSQGPREGNEQYF. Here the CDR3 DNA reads TGCCCCAGCAGCCAAGGACCTAGGGAGGGCAACGAGCAGTACTTC.

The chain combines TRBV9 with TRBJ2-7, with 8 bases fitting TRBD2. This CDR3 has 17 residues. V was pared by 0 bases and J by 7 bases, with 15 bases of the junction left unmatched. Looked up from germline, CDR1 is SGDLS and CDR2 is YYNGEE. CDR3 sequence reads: CASSVDPSGSERGEQYF. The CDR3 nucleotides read TGTGCCAGCAGCGTAGATCCCAGCGGGAGCGAGAGGGGAGAGCAGTACTTC.

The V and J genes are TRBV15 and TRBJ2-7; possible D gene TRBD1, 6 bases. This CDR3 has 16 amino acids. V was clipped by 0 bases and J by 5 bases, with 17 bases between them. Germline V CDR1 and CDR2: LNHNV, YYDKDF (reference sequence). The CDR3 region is CATSRDTNTGSNEQYF. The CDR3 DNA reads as TGTGCCACCAGCAGAGATACCAACACAGGGTCTAACGAGCAGTACTTC.

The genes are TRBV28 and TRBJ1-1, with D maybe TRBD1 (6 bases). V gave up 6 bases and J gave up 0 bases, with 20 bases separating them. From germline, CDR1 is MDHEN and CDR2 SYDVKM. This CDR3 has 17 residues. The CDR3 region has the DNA TGTGCCAGCAGACCGAGCCTACAGGGCCCATTGAACACTGAAGCTTTCTTT. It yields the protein CASRPSLQGPLNTEAFF.

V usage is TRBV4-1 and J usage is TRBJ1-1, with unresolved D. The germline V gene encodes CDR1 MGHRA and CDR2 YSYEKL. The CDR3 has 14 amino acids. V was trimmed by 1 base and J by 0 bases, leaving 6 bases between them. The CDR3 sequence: CASSQVGLNTEAFF. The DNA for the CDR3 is TGCGCCAGCAGCCAAGTAGGCTTGAACACTGAAGCTTTCTTT.

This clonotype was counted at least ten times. The CDR3 is CSTRVANTGELFF. In DNA, the CDR3 is TGCAGCACCAGGGTAGCGAACACCGGGGAGCTGTTTTTT. The J gene is TRBJ2-2, the V gene TRBV29-1, with a tentative D call TRBD1 (5 bases). The V and J ends lost 8 bases and 0 bases respectively, with 10 bases between them. Germline CDR1 SQVTM, CDR2 ANQGSEA. The CDR3 has 13 amino acids.

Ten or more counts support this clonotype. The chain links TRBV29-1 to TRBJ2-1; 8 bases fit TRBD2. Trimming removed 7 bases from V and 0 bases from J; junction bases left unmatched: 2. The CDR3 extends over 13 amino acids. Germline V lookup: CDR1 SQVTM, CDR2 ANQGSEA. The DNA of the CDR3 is TGCAGCGCCCGGGGGGGCTCCTACAATGAGCAGTTCTTC. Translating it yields CSARGGSYNEQFF.

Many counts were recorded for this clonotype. CDR3 coding DNA: TGTGCCAGCTCACTAGCGGGAGGCCTCGAGCAGTACTTC. Encoded protein: CASSLAGGLEQYF. The rearrangement links TRBV11-2 to TRBJ2-7; 12 bases fit TRBD2. The CDR3 loop spans 13 amino acids. From germline, CDR1 is SGHAT and CDR2 FQNNGV. With 8 bases clipped from V and 6 bases from J, the junction kept 5 bases outside the gene matches.

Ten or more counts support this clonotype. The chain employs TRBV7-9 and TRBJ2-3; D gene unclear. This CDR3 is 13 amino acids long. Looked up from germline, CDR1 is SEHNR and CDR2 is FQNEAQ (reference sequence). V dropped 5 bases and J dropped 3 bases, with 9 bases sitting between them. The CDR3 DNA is TGTGCCAGCAGCCCCGTTACGACAGATACGCAGTATTTT. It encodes CASSPVTTDTQYF.

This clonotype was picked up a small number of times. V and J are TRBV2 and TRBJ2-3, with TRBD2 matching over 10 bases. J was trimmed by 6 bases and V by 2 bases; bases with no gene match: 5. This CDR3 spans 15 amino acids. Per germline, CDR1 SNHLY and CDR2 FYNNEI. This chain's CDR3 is CASSELAGVADTQYF. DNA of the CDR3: TGTGCCAGCAGTGAACTAGCGGGAGTAGCGGATACGCAGTATTTT.

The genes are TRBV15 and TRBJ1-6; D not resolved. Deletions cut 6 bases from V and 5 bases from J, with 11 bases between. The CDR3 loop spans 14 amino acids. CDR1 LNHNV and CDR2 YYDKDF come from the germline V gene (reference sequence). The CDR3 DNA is TGTGCCACCAGTAAGAGGGTCGATAATTCACCCCTCCACTTT. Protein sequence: CATSKRVDNSPLHF.

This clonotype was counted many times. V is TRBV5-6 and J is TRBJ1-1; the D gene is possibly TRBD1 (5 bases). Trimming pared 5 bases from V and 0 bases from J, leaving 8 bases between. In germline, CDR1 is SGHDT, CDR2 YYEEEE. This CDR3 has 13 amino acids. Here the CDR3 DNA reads TGTGCCAGCAGTCGGGGCGTGAACACTGAAGCTTTCTTT. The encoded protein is CASSRGVNTEAFF.

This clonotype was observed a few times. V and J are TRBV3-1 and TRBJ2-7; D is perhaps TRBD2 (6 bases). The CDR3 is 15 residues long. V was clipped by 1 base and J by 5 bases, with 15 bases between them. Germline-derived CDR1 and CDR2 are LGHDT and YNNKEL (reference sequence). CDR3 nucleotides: TGTGCCAGCAGCCAAGTGGCGGAGGGAGGACACGAGCAGTACTTC. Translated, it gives CASSQVAEGGHEQYF.

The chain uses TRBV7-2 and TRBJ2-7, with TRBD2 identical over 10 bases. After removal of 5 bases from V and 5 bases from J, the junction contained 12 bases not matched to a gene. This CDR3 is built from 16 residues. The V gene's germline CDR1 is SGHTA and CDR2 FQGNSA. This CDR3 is CASSTGLASPAHEQYF. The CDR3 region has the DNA TGTGCCAGCAGCACGGGACTAGCGTCCCCAGCACACGAGCAGTACTTC.

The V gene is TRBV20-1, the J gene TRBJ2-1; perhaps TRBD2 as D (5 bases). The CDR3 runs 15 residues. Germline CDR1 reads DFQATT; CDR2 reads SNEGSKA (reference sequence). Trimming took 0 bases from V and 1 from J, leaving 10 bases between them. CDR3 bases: TGCAGTGCTAGAGATCGAGGGAGTTCCTACAATGAGCAGTTCTTC. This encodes CSARDRGSSYNEQFF.

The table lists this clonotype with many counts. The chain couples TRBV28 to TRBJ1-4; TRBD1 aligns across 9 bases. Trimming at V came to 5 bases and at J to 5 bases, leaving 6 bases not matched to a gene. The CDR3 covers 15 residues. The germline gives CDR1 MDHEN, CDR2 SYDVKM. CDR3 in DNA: TGTGCCAGCAGTCCGGGGACAGGGCCGAATGAAAAACTGTTTTTT. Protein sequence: CASSPGTGPNEKLFF.

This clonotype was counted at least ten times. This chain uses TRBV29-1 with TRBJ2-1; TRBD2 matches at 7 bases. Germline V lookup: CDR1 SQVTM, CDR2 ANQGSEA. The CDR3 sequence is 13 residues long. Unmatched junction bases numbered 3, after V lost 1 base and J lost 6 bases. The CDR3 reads CSVEGLAANEQFF. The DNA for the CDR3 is TGCAGCGTTGAAGGCCTAGCGGCCAATGAGCAGTTCTTC.

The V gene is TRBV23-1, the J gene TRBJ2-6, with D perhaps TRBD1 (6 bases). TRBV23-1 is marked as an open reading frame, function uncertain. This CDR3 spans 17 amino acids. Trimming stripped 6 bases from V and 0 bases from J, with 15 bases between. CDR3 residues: CASRSGQPASGANVLTF. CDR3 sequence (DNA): TGCGCCAGCAGGTCGGGACAACCAGCCTCTGGGGCCAACGTCCTGACTTTC.

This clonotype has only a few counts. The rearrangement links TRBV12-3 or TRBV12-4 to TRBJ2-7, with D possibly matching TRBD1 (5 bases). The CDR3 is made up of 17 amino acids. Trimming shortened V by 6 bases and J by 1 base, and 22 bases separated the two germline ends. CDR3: CASSPPPDSPLSYEQYF. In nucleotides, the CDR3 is TGTGCCAGCAGCCCCCCCCCTGACAGCCCTCTGTCCTACGAGCAGTACTTC.